Listed below are T cell receptor beta chains from one sample, sequenced in a study of T cell responses to AZD1222 COVID-19 vaccine. Profiled with immunoSEQ multiplex PCR; TCRdb holds only in-frame clones, not every one. Of about 100,000 clones listed, 80% to 95% are singletons. This sample comprised peripheral blood, obtained on day 0 of AZD1222 vaccination. The receptor set was obtained from an adult in good health. The CDR3 runs from the conserved cysteine through the conserved F or W. The order of the fields is D gene, J gene, V gene, CDR3 protein, CDR3 DNA. D genes are given only for firm matches.

TRBD1 | TRBJ1-6 | TRBV3-1/TRBV3-2 | CASSDGQGFSPLHF | TGTGCCAGCAGCGACGGACAGGGCTTTTCACCCCTCCACTTT
. | TRBJ1-5 | TRBV20-1 | CSASSFGGRQPQHF | TGCAGTGCTAGTTCCTTCGGGGGGAGGCAGCCCCAGCATTTT
TRBD2 | TRBJ2-2 | TRBV5-1 | CASSLAKVLAGAGELFF | TGCGCCAGCAGCTTGGCAAAAGTCCTAGCGGGAGCCGGGGAGCTGTTTTTT
. | TRBJ2-3 | TRBV9 | CASSVLAERVADTQYF | TGTGCCAGCAGCGTCTTAGCGGAGAGGGTTGCAGATACGCAGTATTTT
TRBD2 | TRBJ2-3 | TRBV5-1 | CASSLLAGGLTDTQYF | TGCGCCAGCAGCTTACTAGCGGGAGGTCTCACAGATACGCAGTATTTT
. | TRBJ1-1 | TRBV11-2 | CASSLDGRKDTEAFF | TGTGCCAGCAGCTTAGATGGGAGAAAGGACACTGAAGCTTTCTTT
TRBD2 | TRBJ2-3 | TRBV18 | CASSPTPGSGPTTTDTQYF | TGTGCCAGCTCACCAACGCCGGGTAGCGGGCCCACTACGACAGATACGCAGTATTTT
TRBD1 | TRBJ2-7 | TRBV7-9 | CASSFTGGANEQYF | TGTGCCAGCAGCTTTACAGGGGGCGCAAACGAGCAGTACTTC
TRBD1 | TRBJ1-1 | TRBV4-1 | CASSQESGDRGRDAFF | TGCGCCAGCAGCCAAGAATCGGGGGACAGGGGAAGAGACGCTTTCTTT
TRBD1 | TRBJ2-7 | TRBV28 | CASRPGQTTYEQYF | TGTGCCAGCAGACCGGGACAGACAACCTACGAGCAGTACTTC